This TCR beta chain is from a study of blood T cell repertoires in COVID-19 (dated by TCRdb to 2018 to 2021). Describing the broader study: The collaborator samples originated in the United States, Italy and Spain and spanned the acute and convalescent phases of COVID-19. Where available, HLA class I and class II types were taken from metadata supplied by the sample provider and were not determined by assay-based typing. The prospective study material was composed of cDNA or gDNA derived from T cells, B-cell-depleted T cells, or PBMCs. A de-identified subject ID, COVID-19 status, age in years and sex were almost always included in the sample metadata. Samples came from the ongoing ImmuneRACE study (first 160 participants) plus 1,254 subjects from 6 global collaborators. The repertoires were released in a freely available public database meant as a resource for research on the immune response to SARS-CoV-2. The dataset comprised deeply sampled blood TCRbeta repertoires from subjects exposed to, actively infected with, or recovered from COVID-19.

TCRbeta CDR3 regions were amplified from genomic DNA using the immunoSEQ Assay, a bias-controlled multiplex PCR. Regarding the original processing steps: The number of nucleated cells in each sample was estimated from the amplification of reference gene primers within the assay. Sequence reads were collapsed and filtered to measure the absolute abundance of every unique TCRbeta CDR3 rearrangement. Productive Simpson clonality was computed per sample as the square root of Simpson's diversity index over productive rearrangements. TCRdb took this table from immuneACCESS and kept in-frame rearrangements with V and J called. Such tables lack part of the clones; where checked against another copy, unresolved V genes explain under half of the gap, and the rest is unexplained. That table gives V, J and clone size, and the DNA gave D and trimming. Across this sample there are 15,000 or so clones, with about 83% seen only once. Roughly a third of the sample rests with the top ten.

The collaborating institutions used their own protocols to collect whole blood in K2EDTA tubes. For TCRbeta analysis, collaborators shipped samples in one of three forms: frozen whole blood, isolated PBMCs, or DNA extracted from either of those sample types. A word on this clone: Its antigen has not been determined. No base quality values were provided; no much bigger clone lies one nucleotide off.

V loses 3 bases, J loses 0 bases, and the germline ends lie 15 bases apart. Its CDR3 holds 16 amino acids, cysteine through phenylalanine. The DNA shown is the 48-base CDR3, in frame from base 1. Sequences SNHLY (CDR1) and FYNNEI (CDR2) are obtained from the germline V gene. The paper as a whole reports these results and caveats: Clinical and demographic metadata were provided uncurated, with the amount varying by source and participant.

This chain is built from TRBV2 and TRBJ2-7; TRBD1 is a possible D gene, resting on 6 matching bases. Material: peripheral blood. This sequence originates from a human donor in a cohort sampled during active COVID-19. The nucleotide sequence reads TGTGCCAGCAGTGACTCTCTCGACAGGTTCTCCTACGAGCAGTACTTC. Translation gives CASSDSLDRFSYEQYF. The CDR3, completed at both ends by the reference TRBV2 and TRBJ2-7 genes, gives the full variable domain EPEVTQTPSHQVTQMGQEVILRCVPISNHLYFYWYRQILGQKVEFLVSFYNNEISEKSEIFDDQFSVERPDGSNFTLKIRSTKLEDSAMYFCASSDSLDRFSYEQYFGPGTRLTVT.